Presented here are 9 T cell receptor beta chains from one specimen sequenced in a study of blood T cells in healthy people across ages. Primed by a sample-barcoded 5' primer and a J-beta primer mix, a second PCR proceeded for roughly 7 to 12 cycles. TCRdb re-called the 5' RACE reads with MiXCR, one entry per CDR3 protein. The table records around 750,000 distinct CDR3 sequences, 53% of them present only once. The specimen was blood. These receptors originate from an elderly man in good health.

This clonotype occurred many times. The chain carries TRBV29-1 and TRBJ2-5, with 9 bases identical to TRBD2. The DNA end lines up better with TRBJ2-7; the J call may be wrong. From germline, CDR1 is SQVTM and CDR2 ANQGSEA. CDR3 length equals 13 residues. CDR3 sequence: CSVARGLAGEQYF. In DNA, the CDR3 is TGCAGCGTTGCGAGGGGACTAGCCGGCGAGCAGTACTTC.

The chain recombines TRBV4-1 with TRBJ2-3, with TRBD2 identical over 9 bases. V was pared by 4 bases and J by 14 bases, with 19 bases of the junction left unmatched. CDR3 size: 16 residues. Germline loops: CDR1 MGHRA, CDR2 YSYEKL. CDR3 residues: CASSLGLAWGHRYAYF. The CDR3 DNA reads TGCGCCAGCAGCCTGGGACTAGCTTGGGGTCACAGATACGCGTATTTT.

The J gene is TRBJ2-2, the V gene TRBV27, with 7 bases fitting TRBD1. This CDR3 is 14 amino acids long. The V and J ends lost 5 bases and 7 bases, in that order; junction bases with no gene match: 7. Looked up from germline, CDR1 is MNHEY and CDR2 is SMNVEV (reference sequence). The CDR3 is CASSQQGFGGELFF. CDR3 nucleotide sequence: TGTGCCAGCAGTCAACAGGGGTTTGGCGGGGAGCTGTTTTTT.

The CDR3 DNA sequence: TGTGCCAGCAGTGCTTCAGGGGCACGGGTTTGGATCACTGATACGCAGTATTTT. Translated, it gives CASSASGARVWITDTQYF. The V and J genes are TRBV6-1 and TRBJ2-3; TRBD1 is a possible D gene (6 bases). This CDR3 spans 18 amino acids. With 4 bases removed from V and 6 bases from J, the gap between germline ends came to 26 bases. Germline loops: CDR1 MNHNS, CDR2 SASEGT.

J is TRBJ2-7 and V is TRBV3-1; no clear D gene. V lost 0 bases and J 5 bases, leaving 5 bases between the germline ends. This CDR3 has 12 amino acids. CDR1 LGHDT and CDR2 YNNKEL come from the germline V gene (reference sequence). For the CDR3, the DNA is TGTGCCAGCAGCCAAGATGAAGACGAGCAGTACTTC. Its translation is CASSQDEDEQYF.

This clonotype showed up just a few times. The gene calls are TRBV7-2 and TRBJ2-1; 9 bases map to TRBD1. V gave up 1 base and J gave up 10 bases; unmatched junction bases: 11. This CDR3 comprises 16 residues. The germline CDR1 and CDR2 sequences are SGHTA and FQGNSA. The chain's CDR3 is CASSLDTGTGLREQFF. Written as DNA, the CDR3 is TGTGCCAGCAGCTTAGATACCGGGACAGGGTTGCGGGAGCAGTTCTTC.

This clonotype was counted a few times. The V and J genes are TRBV28 and TRBJ2-1, with 9 bases that match TRBD2. The length of the CDR3 is 17 residues. The germline CDR1 and CDR2 sequences are MDHEN and SYDVKM. The V and J ends lost 3 bases and 0 bases, in that order; junction bases with no gene match: 6. The CDR3 DNA sequence: TGTGCCAGCAGTTTTCCCGGACTAGCGAGCTCCTACAATGAGCAGTTCTTC. Translated: CASSFPGLASSYNEQFF.

V and J are TRBV4-1 and TRBJ1-4, with no clear D. The CDR3 length is 14 residues. In germline, CDR1 is MGHRA, CDR2 YSYEKL. V gave up 8 bases and J gave up 7 bases, with 17 bases separating them. The CDR3 region has the DNA TGCGCCAGCGGGAGTACTCTCACCCGTGAAAAACTGTTTTTT. As protein: CASGSTLTREKLFF.

The chain carries TRBV9 and TRBJ2-7, with TRBD1 identical over 9 bases. Germline loops: CDR1 SGDLS, CDR2 YYNGEE. This CDR3 is built from 14 residues. V dropped 3 bases and J dropped 3; count of bases not matched to a gene: 4. CDR3 amino acids: CASSAGQGRYEQYF. The CDR3 DNA sequence: TGTGCCAGCAGCGCGGGACAGGGACGCTACGAGCAGTACTTC. The full variable domain, with the rest looked up from reference TRBV9 and TRBJ2-7, is DSGVTQTPKHLITATGQRVTLRCSPRSGDLSVYWYQQSLDQGLQFLIQYYNGEERAKGNILERFSAQQFPDLHSELNLSSLELGDSALYFCASSAGQGRYEQYFGPGTRLTVT.